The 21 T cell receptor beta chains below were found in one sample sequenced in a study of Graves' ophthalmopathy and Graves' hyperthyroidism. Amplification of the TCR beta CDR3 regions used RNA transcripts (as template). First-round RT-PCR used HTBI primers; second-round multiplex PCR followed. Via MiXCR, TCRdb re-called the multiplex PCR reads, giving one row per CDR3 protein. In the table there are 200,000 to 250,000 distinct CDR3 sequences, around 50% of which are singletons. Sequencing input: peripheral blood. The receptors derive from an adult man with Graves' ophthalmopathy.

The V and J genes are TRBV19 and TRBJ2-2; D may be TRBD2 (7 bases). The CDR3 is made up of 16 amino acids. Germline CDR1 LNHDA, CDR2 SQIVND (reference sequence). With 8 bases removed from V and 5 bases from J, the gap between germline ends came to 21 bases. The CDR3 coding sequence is TGTGCCAGTCATCGTAGGGGGGGGCGTGGAACCGGGGAGCTGTTTTTT. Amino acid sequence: CASHRRGGRGTGELFF.

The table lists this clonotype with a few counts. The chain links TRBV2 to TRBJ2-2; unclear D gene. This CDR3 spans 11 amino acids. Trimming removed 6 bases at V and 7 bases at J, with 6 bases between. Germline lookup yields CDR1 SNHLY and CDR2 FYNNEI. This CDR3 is CASRLIGELFF. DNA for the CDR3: TGTGCCAGCAGGCTCATCGGGGAGCTGTTTTTT.

The CDR3 DNA follows: TGTGCCAGCAGGCTAGCGGGAGGGAGGTACGAGCAGTACTTC. This sequence encodes CASRLAGGRYEQYF. The genes are TRBV12-3 or TRBV12-4 and TRBJ2-7, with TRBD2 matching 12 bases. V gave up 6 bases and J gave up 4 bases; unmatched junction bases: 4. The CDR3 length is 14 residues.

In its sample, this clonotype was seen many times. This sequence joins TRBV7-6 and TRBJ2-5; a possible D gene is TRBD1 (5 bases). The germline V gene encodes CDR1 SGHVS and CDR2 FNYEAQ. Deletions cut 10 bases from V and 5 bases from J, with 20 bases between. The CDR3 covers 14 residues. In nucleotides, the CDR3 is TGTGCCACCCACCCATGGCAGGGCGGCGAGACCCAGTACTTC. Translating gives CATHPWQGGETQYF.

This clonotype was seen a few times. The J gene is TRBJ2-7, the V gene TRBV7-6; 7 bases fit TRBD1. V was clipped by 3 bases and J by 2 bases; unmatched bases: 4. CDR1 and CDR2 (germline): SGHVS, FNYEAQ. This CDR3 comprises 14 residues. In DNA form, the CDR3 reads TGTGCCAGCAGCTTCAGACAGGGTCCCTACGAGCAGTACTTC. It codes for CASSFRQGPYEQYF.

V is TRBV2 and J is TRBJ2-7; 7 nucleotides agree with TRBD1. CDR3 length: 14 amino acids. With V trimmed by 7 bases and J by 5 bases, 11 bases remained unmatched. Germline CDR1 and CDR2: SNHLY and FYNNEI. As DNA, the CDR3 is TGTGCCAGCAAGGAGGACAGGTCGGCCGACGAGCAGTACTTC. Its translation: CASKEDRSADEQYF.

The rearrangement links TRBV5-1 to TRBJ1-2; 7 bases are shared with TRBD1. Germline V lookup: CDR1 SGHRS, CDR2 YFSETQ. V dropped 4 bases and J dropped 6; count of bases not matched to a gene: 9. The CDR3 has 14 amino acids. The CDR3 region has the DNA TGCGCCAGCAGCCCGGACCGACAGGGTGATGGCTACACCTTC. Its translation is CASSPDRQGDGYTF.

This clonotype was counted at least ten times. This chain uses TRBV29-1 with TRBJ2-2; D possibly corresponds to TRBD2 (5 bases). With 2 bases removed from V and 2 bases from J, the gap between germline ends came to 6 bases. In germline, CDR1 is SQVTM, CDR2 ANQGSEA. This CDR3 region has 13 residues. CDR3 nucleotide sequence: TGCAGCGTTGAACGGGATAACACCGGGGAGCTGTTTTTT. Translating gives CSVERDNTGELFF.

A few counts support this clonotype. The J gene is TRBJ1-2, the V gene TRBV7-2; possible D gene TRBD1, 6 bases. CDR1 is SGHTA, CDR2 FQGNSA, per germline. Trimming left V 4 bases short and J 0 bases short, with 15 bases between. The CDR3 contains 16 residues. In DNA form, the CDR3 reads TGTGCCAGCAGCTCACCGGGACACCCACCTAACTATGGCTACACCTTC. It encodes CASSSPGHPPNYGYTF.

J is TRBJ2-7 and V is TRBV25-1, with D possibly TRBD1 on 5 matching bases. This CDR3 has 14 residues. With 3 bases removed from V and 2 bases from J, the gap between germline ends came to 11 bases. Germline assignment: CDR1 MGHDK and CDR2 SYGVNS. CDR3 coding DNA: TGTGCCAGCAGTGAGCAGGGTGGGACCTACGAGCAGTACTTC. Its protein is CASSEQGGTYEQYF.

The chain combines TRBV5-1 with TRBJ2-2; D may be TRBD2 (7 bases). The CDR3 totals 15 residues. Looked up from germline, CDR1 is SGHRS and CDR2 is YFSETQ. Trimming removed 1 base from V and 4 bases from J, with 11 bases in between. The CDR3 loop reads CASSLYGGRTGELFF. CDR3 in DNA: TGCGCCAGCAGCTTGTACGGGGGGCGCACCGGGGAGCTGTTTTTT.

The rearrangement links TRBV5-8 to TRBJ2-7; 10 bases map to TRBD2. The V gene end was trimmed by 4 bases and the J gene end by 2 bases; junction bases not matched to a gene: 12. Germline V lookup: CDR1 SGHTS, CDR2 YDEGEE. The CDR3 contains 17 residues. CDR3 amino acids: CASSQGFTSGTTYEQYF. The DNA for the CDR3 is TGTGCCAGCAGCCAAGGCTTCACTAGCGGGACTACCTACGAGCAGTACTTC. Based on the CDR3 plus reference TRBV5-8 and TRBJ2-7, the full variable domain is EAGVTQSPTHLIKTRGQQATLRCSPISGHTSVYWYQQALGLGLQFLLWYDEGEERNRGNFPPRFSGRQFPNYSSELNVNALELEDSALYLCASSQGFTSGTTYEQYFGPGTRLTVT.

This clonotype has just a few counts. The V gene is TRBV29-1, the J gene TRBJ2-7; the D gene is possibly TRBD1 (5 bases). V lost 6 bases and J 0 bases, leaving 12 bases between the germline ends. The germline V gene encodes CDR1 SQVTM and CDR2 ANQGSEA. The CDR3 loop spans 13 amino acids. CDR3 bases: TGCAGCGTGGCCCGACAGCACTCCTACGAGCAGTACTTC. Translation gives CSVARQHSYEQYF.

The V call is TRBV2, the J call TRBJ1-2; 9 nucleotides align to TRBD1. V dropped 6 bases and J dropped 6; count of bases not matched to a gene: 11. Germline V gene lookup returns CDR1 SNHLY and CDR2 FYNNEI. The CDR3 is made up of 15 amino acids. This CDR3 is CASSHTGGADHGYTF. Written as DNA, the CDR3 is TGTGCCAGCAGCCACACAGGGGGCGCCGACCATGGCTACACCTTC.

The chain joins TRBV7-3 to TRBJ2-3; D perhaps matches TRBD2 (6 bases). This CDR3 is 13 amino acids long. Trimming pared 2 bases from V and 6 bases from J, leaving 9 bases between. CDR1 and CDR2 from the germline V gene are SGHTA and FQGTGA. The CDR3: CASSLSAGDTQYF. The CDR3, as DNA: TGTGCCAGCAGCTTATCAGCGGGTGATACGCAGTATTTT.

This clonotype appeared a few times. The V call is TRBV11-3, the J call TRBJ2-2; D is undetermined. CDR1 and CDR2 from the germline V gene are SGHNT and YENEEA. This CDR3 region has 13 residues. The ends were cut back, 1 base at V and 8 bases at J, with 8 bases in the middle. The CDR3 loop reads CASSLGSTGELFF. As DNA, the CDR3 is TGTGCCAGCAGCTTAGGTTCAACTGGGGAGCTGTTTTTT.

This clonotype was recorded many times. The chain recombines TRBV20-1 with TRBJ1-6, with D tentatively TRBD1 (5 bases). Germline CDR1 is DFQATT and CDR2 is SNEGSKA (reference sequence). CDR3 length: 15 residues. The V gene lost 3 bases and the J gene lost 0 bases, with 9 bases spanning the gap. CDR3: CSASDSYSYNSPLHF. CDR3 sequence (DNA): TGCAGTGCTAGTGACAGTTACTCCTATAATTCACCCCTCCACTTT.

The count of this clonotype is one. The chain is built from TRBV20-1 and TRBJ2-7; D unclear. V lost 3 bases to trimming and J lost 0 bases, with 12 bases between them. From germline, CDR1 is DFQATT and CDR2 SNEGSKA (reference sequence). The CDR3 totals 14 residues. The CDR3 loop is CSASPDTSSYEQYF. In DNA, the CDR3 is TGCAGTGCTAGCCCCGACACGAGCTCCTACGAGCAGTACTTC.

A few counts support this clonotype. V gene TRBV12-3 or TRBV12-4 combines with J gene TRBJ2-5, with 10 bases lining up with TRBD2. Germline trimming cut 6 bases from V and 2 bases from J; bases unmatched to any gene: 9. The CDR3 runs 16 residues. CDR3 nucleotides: TGTGCCAGCAGCGCCTTCGGTAGCGGGGGGCAAGAGACCCAGTACTTC. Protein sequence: CASSAFGSGGQETQYF.

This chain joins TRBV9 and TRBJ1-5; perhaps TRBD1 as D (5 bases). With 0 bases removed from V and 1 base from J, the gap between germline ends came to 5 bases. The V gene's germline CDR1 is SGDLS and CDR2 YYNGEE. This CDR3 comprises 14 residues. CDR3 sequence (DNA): TGTGCCAGCAGCGTAGGACAGAGCAATCAGCCCCAGCATTTT. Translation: CASSVGQSNQPQHF.

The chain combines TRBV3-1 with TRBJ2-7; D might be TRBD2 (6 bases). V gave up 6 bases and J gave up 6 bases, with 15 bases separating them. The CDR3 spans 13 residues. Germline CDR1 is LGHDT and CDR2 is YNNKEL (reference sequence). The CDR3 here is CASSWDSSGEQYF. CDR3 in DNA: TGTGCCAGCAGTTGGGACTCCTCCGGCGAGCAGTACTTC.